A selection of T cell receptor beta chains follows, all from one sample in a study of shared clonotypes between healthy human individuals. The repertoire was sequenced with immunoSEQ multiplex PCR; TCRdb's copy has only in-frame clones and lacks some. The data hold approximately 940,000 clones, with approximately 80% observed a single time. The specimen sequenced was memory CD4+ T cells sorted from blood. All receptors derive from a man between 18 and 35 years old in good health. Each CDR3 is given with its conserved first and last residue. The D gene is left open where the match is weak. For some rows the clone size is stated as once, few or many, or as a class when expanded; others skip it.

V gene,D gene,J gene,clone size,CDR3 DNA,CDR3 protein
TRBV18,NA,TRBJ2-2,NA,TGTGCCAGCGCAACAGGGAGGCACACCGGGGAGCTGTTTTTT,CASATGRHTGELFF
TRBV5-6,NA,TRBJ1-2,NA,TGTGCCAGCAGCCACCTTGGGGGGGAAGGTGGCTACACCTTC,CASSHLGGEGGYTF
TRBV29-1,NA,TRBJ1-1,NA,TGCAGCGTTGAAGAGGCCGCAGGCACTGAAGCTTTCTTT,CSVEEAAGTEAFF
TRBV5-1,NA,TRBJ2-7,NA,TGCGCCAGCAGCTTCGGGACATCGGTCTACGAGCAGTACTTC,CASSFGTSVYEQYF
TRBV6-1,TRBD2,TRBJ2-1,NA,TGTGCCAGCAGTGAAGTAGCGGGGGGAGGGGCTGAGCAGTTCTTC,CASSEVAGGGAEQFF
TRBV5-1,TRBD1,TRBJ2-3,NA,TGCGCCAGCAGCAAAGACAGGGGTAATACGCAGTATTTT,CASSKDRGNTQYF
TRBV7-2,NA,TRBJ2-1,NA,TGTGCCAGCAGCTTAGCGAGGGTCAATGAGCAGTTCTTC,CASSLARVNEQFF
TRBV5-1,TRBD2,TRBJ2-5,NA,TGCGCCAGCAGCTTGGCGATAGCGGGGGGGACCCAGTACTTC,CASSLAIAGGTQYF
TRBV6-1,TRBD2,TRBJ2-5,NA,TGTGCCAGCAGTGAAAAGGGGACTAGACAAGAGACCCAGTACTTC,CASSEKGTRQETQYF
TRBV6-5,NA,TRBJ1-5,few,TGTGCCAGCAGTGCCCTGGACGGGAATCAGCCCCAGCATTTT,CASSALDGNQPQHF
TRBV27,NA,TRBJ2-7,NA,TGTGCCAGCAGCTGCAGGGGAGACTACGAGCAGTACTTC,CASSCRGDYEQYF
TRBV10-3,NA,TRBJ1-1,once,TGTGCCGTTAAACTGGGTTTAGACACTGAAGCTTTCTTT,CAVKLGLDTEAFF
TRBV28,NA,TRBJ1-2,NA,TGTGCCAGCAGTTTAGTGGCCTCGTACCAAAACTATGGCTACACCTTC,CASSLVASYQNYGYTF
TRBV5-6,NA,TRBJ1-5,NA,TGTGCCAGCAGCTTGCGTGGGGCCTGGAGCAATCAGCCCCAGCATTTT,CASSLRGAWSNQPQHF
TRBV30,TRBD2,TRBJ2-7,NA,TGTGCCTGGAGTGTAACCAGGACTAGGCCTGCCGAGCAGTACTTC,CAWSVTRTRPAEQYF